These T cell receptor beta chains were read from a single sample in a study of blood T cell repertoires in COVID-19. Sequencing used immunoSEQ multiplex PCR; TCRdb keeps in-frame clones, though not all of them. Altogether more than 85,000 clones are present, 80% to 95% being singletons, with the ten largest covering 1.9%. Sequenced input: peripheral blood. These receptor sequences come from a woman in her 50s with COVID-19, enrolled during active disease. Both conserved end residues are part of each CDR3. A D gene is named only where the DNA matches it firmly. The size of a clone is reported for some rows only, either as once, few or many, or as a class for expanded clones.

cdr3_nt cdr3_aa d_call j_call clone_size v_call
TGTGCCAGCTCACCACGTAAGGGGAGGGACTATGGCTACACCTTC CASSPRKGRDYGYTF . TRBJ1-2 . TRBV18
TGTGCCAGCTCCGGGACAAATAGCAATCAGCCCCAGCATTTT CASSGTNSNQPQHF . TRBJ1-5 . TRBV6-6
TGTGCCAGCAGCTTGCAGGGGACAGGGTTATCAGACTATGGCTACACCTTC CASSLQGTGLSDYGYTF TRBD1 TRBJ1-2 . TRBV11-2
TGTGCCAGCAGTCCACTGGACACGTACTATGGCTACACCTTC CASSPLDTYYGYTF . TRBJ1-2 once TRBV27
TGTGCCATCGGATACAGGGTAGGCGACACTGAAGCTTTCTTT CAIGYRVGDTEAFF . TRBJ1-1 once TRBV10-3
TGTGCCAGCAGTTTGTCGGGTTCCTACGAGCAGTACTTC CASSLSGSYEQYF . TRBJ2-7 . TRBV12-3/TRBV12-4
TGCGCCAGCAGTGAGGCGGGGGAGACTAATGAAAAACTGTTTTTT CASSEAGETNEKLFF . TRBJ1-4 . TRBV10-2
TGTGCCAGCAGCTCCGGCCTCCGGGGGGGCCGGGAGACCCAGTACTTC CASSSGLRGGRETQYF TRBD2 TRBJ2-5 . TRBV7-2
TGTGCCAGCAATAGAGTCCCAGGCTCCTACAATGAGCAGTTCTTC CASNRVPGSYNEQFF . TRBJ2-1 . TRBV25-1
TGTGCCTCCTACCCCCGGGGTAGCGGTGAAAAACTGTTTTTT CASYPRGSGEKLFF . TRBJ1-4 . TRBV7-8
TGTGCCAGCAGCCATTCGTACAGGGGGGAAAAACTGTTTTTT CASSHSYRGEKLFF TRBD1 TRBJ1-4 . TRBV3-1/TRBV3-2
TGTGCCAGCAGCCGAATTATAACAGGGGCGCGCGAGCAGTACTTC CASSRIITGAREQYF TRBD1 TRBJ2-7 . TRBV27
TGTGCCAGCAGCTTTTGGCTCGGACAGGGAACATCAGGAGTCTATGGCTACACCTTC CASSFWLGQGTSGVYGYTF TRBD1 TRBJ1-2 . TRBV7-8
TGTGCCAGCAGCCAAGACTTCGTAGCGGGGCACACAGATACGCAGTATTTT CASSQDFVAGHTDTQYF TRBD2 TRBJ2-3 . TRBV3-1/TRBV3-2
TGTGCCAGCAGCTTGGGAGTCGGGCAGCCCCAGCATTTT CASSLGVGQPQHF . TRBJ1-5 few TRBV5-4
TGCGCCAGCAGTCACCCCTTAAACCGGGACAGGATGTGCAATCAGCCCCAGCATTTT CASSHPLNRDRMCNQPQHF TRBD1 TRBJ1-5 . TRBV23-1
TGTGCCAGCAGCCAGCCCGGGACTCTCACAGATACGCAGTATTTT CASSQPGTLTDTQYF . TRBJ2-3 . TRBV9
TGTGCCAGCAGCTTGGGCAGGTACACTGAAGCTTTCTTT CASSLGRYTEAFF . TRBJ1-1 . TRBV5-6
TGTGCCAGCAGTTATACGGGGGAATATTACGAGCAGTACTTC CASSYTGEYYEQYF . TRBJ2-7 once TRBV6-9
TGTGCCAGTAGTATAGTCCCGGGACACCGTTACGAGCAGTACTTC CASSIVPGHRYEQYF . TRBJ2-7 . TRBV19
TGTGCCAGCAGTTCCCCGACAGGGACCATGAACACTGAAGCTTTCTTT CASSSPTGTMNTEAFF TRBD1 TRBJ1-1 . TRBV6-5
TGTGCCAGCTCACCACATAAGAACACTGAAGCTTTCTTT CASSPHKNTEAFF . TRBJ1-1 . TRBV18
TGTGCCAGCAGCGCGGCGGGGAACCTAGCCAAAAACATTCAGTACTTC CASSAAGNLAKNIQYF . TRBJ2-4 . TRBV9
TGTGCCAGCAGCCGTTTACAGGGAATGGCTGGAAACACCATATATTTT CASSRLQGMAGNTIYF . TRBJ1-3 . TRBV4-2
TGTGCCAGCAGCCCGGGACAGGGGGCGATGGAGACCCAGTACTTC CASSPGQGAMETQYF TRBD1 TRBJ2-5 . TRBV7-7
TGTGCCAGCAGCGTAGCAGGGGGTAGTAACTATGGCTACACCTTC CASSVAGGSNYGYTF TRBD1 TRBJ1-2 . TRBV9